This T cell receptor beta chain was observed in a study of T cell responses to AZD1222 COVID-19 vaccine. V lost 6 bases to trimming and J lost 3 bases, with 18 bases between them. Germline lookup yields CDR1 SGHAT and CDR2 FQDESV (reference sequence). The CDR3 extends over 15 amino acids. This table comes from immunoSEQ multiplex PCR, and its TCRdb copy is limited to in-frame clones, with some not included. The sample carries nearly 95,000 clones, around 87% recorded once. This rearrangement joins TRBV11-1 to TRBJ2-7; D is unresolved. The starting material was peripheral blood, obtained 28 days after the second AZD1222 dose. This clonotype was obtained from an adult who received the AZD1222 COVID-19 vaccine. This CDR3 reads CASSLGWGSDYEQYF. As DNA, the CDR3 is TGTGCCAGCAGTCTCGGGTGGGGTTCCGACTACGAGCAGTACTTC. The full variable domain, in which reference TRBV11-1 and TRBJ2-7 provide the parts outside the CDR3, is EAEVAQSPRYKITEKSQAVAFWCDPISGHATLYWYRQILGQGPELLVQFQDESVVDDSQLPKDRFSAERLKGVDSTLKIQPAELGDSAMYLCASSLGWGSDYEQYFGPGTRLTVT.